Below are 4 T cell receptor beta chains sequenced from a single sample in a study of blood T cell repertoires in COVID-19. Data came from immunoSEQ multiplex PCR; TCRdb stores just in-frame clones and leaves some out. The repertoire consists of about 190,000 clones, with about 88% occurring once and the leading ten covering more than 2.5%. The sample was PBMCs or T cells enriched from blood (not recorded which). These receptors were obtained from a woman aged 25 to 45 who had recovered from COVID-19.

V and J are TRBV4-2 and TRBJ2-7; a possible D gene is TRBD2 (5 bases). CDR1 and CDR2 from the germline V gene are LGHNA and YNFKEQ. V was clipped by 2 bases and J by 0 bases, with 20 bases between them. The CDR3 has 18 residues. The CDR3 DNA sequence: TGTGCCAGCAGCCAAACGCCGGGGTTGCGGGCCTTCTCCTACGAGCAGTACTTC. Its translation is CASSQTPGLRAFSYEQYF.

J is TRBJ1-5 and V is TRBV7-8, with 11 bases that match TRBD1. The CDR3 is 16 amino acids. The junction had 6 bases not matched to a gene; V was cut back by 6 bases and J by 2 bases. Germline CDR1 and CDR2: SGHVS and FQNEAQ. The CDR3 nucleotides are TGTGCCAGCAGTCACGGACAGGGGGCGGGCAATCAGCCCCAGCATTTT. Protein: CASSHGQGAGNQPQHF.

The V and J genes are TRBV6-6 and TRBJ2-1, with 8 bases aligning to TRBD2. There are 15 residues in the CDR3. Germline V gives CDR1 MNHNY, CDR2 SVGAGI (reference sequence). V dropped 4 bases and J dropped 7; count of bases not matched to a gene: 9. The CDR3 sequence: CASSSDGRARNEQFF. In nucleotides, the CDR3 is TGTGCCAGCAGTTCTGACGGGAGGGCCAGGAATGAGCAGTTCTTC.

The V gene is TRBV10-2, the J gene TRBJ2-7; possibly TRBD1 for D (6 bases). The V end lost 4 bases, the J end lost 1 base, and 8 bases lay between the germline ends. The CDR3 sequence is 13 residues long. CDR1 and CDR2 (germline): WSHSY, SAAADI. The CDR3 DNA reads as TGCGCCAGCAGTGGGACAGAGTCCTACGAGCAGTACGTC. It yields the protein CASSGTESYEQYV.